Each of the 13 T cell receptor beta chains below was sequenced from the same sample in a study of diagnostic markers for celiac disease. After re-calling the reads, TCRdb lists one entry per CDR3 protein, DNA absent. Seen in this sample are thousands of distinct CDR3 sequences; the ten most common clones hold about 9.2%. Material for sequencing was either unsorted cells or a sorted T cell fraction (not recorded which). Source of these receptors: a human donor. This table probably holds off-target reads from a library built for another chain.

This clonotype is identified as medium-sized from frequency. The gene calls are TRBV12-3 or TRBV12-4 and TRBJ1-1. The CDR3 is 15 amino acids. Here the CDR3 reads CASSLSWNGNTEAFF.

CDR3 loop: CASSLVLAGGLLDEQFF. The rearrangement uses TRBV12-3 or TRBV12-4 and TRBJ2-1; the D gene TCRdb calls, TRBD2, cannot be checked with no DNA. This CDR3 comprises 17 residues.

This clonotype ranks as medium-sized in terms of frequency. The gene calls are TRBV7-3 and TRBJ1-2; TCRdb selects TRBD1, and the lack of DNA leaves this call unchecked. The CDR3 runs 13 residues. Per germline, CDR1 SGHTA and CDR2 FQGTGA. CDR3 region: CASSLKQGGGYTF.

This clonotype is called medium-sized based on its frequency. The V gene is TRBV4-3, the J gene TRBJ1-2; the TRBD1 assignment by TCRdb is unverifiable without DNA. There are 17 residues in the CDR3. Germline CDR1 reads LGHNA; CDR2 reads YSLEER. The CDR3 reads CASSQDRTGTWDYGYTF.

The chain couples TRBV7-2 to TRBJ2-2; TCRdb selects TRBD2, and the lack of DNA leaves this call unchecked. Per the germline V gene, CDR1 is SGHTA and CDR2 is FQGNSA. This CDR3 has 16 amino acids. CDR3 loop: CASSLAFALNTGELFF. The variable domain in full, with the rest retrieved from reference TRBV7-2 and TRBJ2-2, is GAGVSQSPSNKVTEKGKDVELRCDPISGHTALYWYRQSLGQGLEFLIYFQGNSAPDKSGLPSDRFSAERTGGSVSTLTIQRTQQEDSAVYLCASSLAFALNTGELFFGEGSRLTVL.

CDR3 protein: CASSPLGEAISYGYTF. This chain links TRBV4-2 with TRBJ1-2. The germline gives CDR1 LGHNA, CDR2 YNFKEQ. CDR3 length: 16 amino acids.

The genes are TRBV30 and TRBJ2-1; the TRBD2 assignment by TCRdb is unverifiable without DNA. The CDR3 has 15 residues. The germline gives CDR1 GTSNPN, CDR2 SVGIG (reference sequence). The CDR3 is CAWLLAGETYNEQFF.

The chain carries TRBV20-1 and TRBJ1-1; with no DNA, the TCRdb D assignment of TRBD1 cannot be verified. Germline V lookup: CDR1 DFQATT, CDR2 SNEGSKA (reference sequence). The CDR3 runs to 13 residues. CDR3: CSAAGTGGLGAFF.

V usage is TRBV30 and J usage is TRBJ2-3; without DNA, the TCRdb call of TRBD2 cannot be checked. Germline CDR1 GTSNPN, CDR2 SVGIG (reference sequence). The CDR3 runs 14 residues. The CDR3 reads CAWRSGGGTDTQYF.

This chain's CDR3 is CASSFSPGQGSSANYYEQYF. V gene TRBV6-2 or TRBV6-3 combines with J gene TRBJ2-7; TCRdb's assignment of TRBD1 cannot be checked, as there is no DNA. The germline gives CDR1 MNHEY, CDR2 SVGEGT. CDR3 length equals 20 residues.

The chain joins TRBV28 to TRBJ2-7; there is no DNA to check the TCRdb D call of TRBD1. The length of the CDR3 is 15 residues. The germline V gene has CDR1 MDHEN and CDR2 SYDVKM. The CDR3 spells CASSLSLEGRDEQYF.

This clonotype is medium-sized by frequency. The chain is built from TRBV20-1 and TRBJ2-3; lacking DNA, the TRBD1 call made by TCRdb goes unchecked. The germline V gene encodes CDR1 DFQATT and CDR2 SNEGSKA (reference sequence). The CDR3 length is 15 residues. CDR3 sequence: CSARSPGQPGHTQYF.

The chain carries TRBV7-2 and TRBJ1-6. Germline V gives CDR1 SGHTA, CDR2 FQGNSA. The CDR3 extends over 16 amino acids. CDR3 amino acids: CASSWTLGNNNSPLHF.